The next 5 T cell receptor beta chains were all read from a single sample in a study of cytomegalovirus exposure and HLA in healthy donors. The PCR employed 60 Vbeta primers together with 13 Jbeta primers. TCRdb keeps only in-frame clones here, not all; method: immunoSEQ multiplex PCR. The sample carries 100,000 to 150,000 clones, 80% recorded once. The specimen sequenced was PBMCs. The receptor set was obtained from a man aged 40-49 years in good health and CMV-seronegative.

This chain uses TRBV19 with TRBJ2-6; D remains unclear. V gave up 6 bases and J gave up 7 bases, with 10 bases separating them. This CDR3 region has 13 residues. Looked up from germline, CDR1 is LNHDA and CDR2 is SQIVND (reference sequence). The CDR3 DNA sequence: TGTGCCAGTAGCAGCAGGTTAGCCAACGTCCTGACTTTC. Translation gives CASSSRLANVLTF. Using reference TRBV19 and TRBJ2-6 for the parts outside the CDR3, the full variable domain is DGGITQSPKYLFRKEGQNVTLSCEQNLNHDAMYWYRQDPGQGLRLIYYSQIVNDFQKGDIAEGYSVSREKKESFPLTVTSAQKNPTAFYLCASSSRLANVLTFGAGSRLTVL.

The chain uses TRBV29-1 and TRBJ1-1; D gene ambiguous. The CDR3 runs 13 residues. V dropped 6 bases and J dropped 0 bases, with 11 bases sitting between them. CDR1 is SQVTM and CDR2 is ANQGSEA in the germline V gene. The DNA of the CDR3 is TGCAGCGTAGGGAGTTTGATGAACACTGAAGCTTTCTTT. It specifies CSVGSLMNTEAFF.

The genes are TRBV28 and TRBJ2-1; TRBD2 agrees at 7 bases. V was pared by 3 bases and J by 4 bases, with 9 bases of the junction left unmatched. This CDR3 is built from 16 residues. CDR1 and CDR2 (germline): MDHEN, SYDVKM. In nucleotides, the CDR3 is TGTGCCAGCAGTTTTCGGGGGGTGTACCTATACAATGAGCAGTTCTTC. It is translated as CASSFRGVYLYNEQFF.

This rearrangement joins TRBV4-1 to TRBJ1-6, with D unclear. The CDR3 runs 14 residues. Trimming left V 0 bases short and J 9 bases short, with 9 bases between. Germline V CDR1 and CDR2: MGHRA, YSYEKL. CDR3 in amino acids: CASSQDPRGSPLHF. In DNA form, the CDR3 reads TGCGCCAGCAGCCAAGATCCACGGGGTTCACCCCTCCACTTT.

On this clone itself: Without the conserved terminal phenylalanine or tryptophan, this CDR3 likely stems from a read error. The V call is TRBV6-6, the J call TRBJ1-5; D possibly corresponds to TRBD1 (5 bases). The CDR3 is 16 residues long. The V end lost 7 bases, the J end lost 0 bases, and 16 bases lay between the germline ends. Germline CDR1 is MNHNY and CDR2 is SVGAGI (reference sequence). The CDR3 nucleotides are TGTGCCAGCACCCACGGGGGACTTTATAGCAATCAGCCCCAGCATGTT. This translates into CASTHGGLYSNQPQHV.